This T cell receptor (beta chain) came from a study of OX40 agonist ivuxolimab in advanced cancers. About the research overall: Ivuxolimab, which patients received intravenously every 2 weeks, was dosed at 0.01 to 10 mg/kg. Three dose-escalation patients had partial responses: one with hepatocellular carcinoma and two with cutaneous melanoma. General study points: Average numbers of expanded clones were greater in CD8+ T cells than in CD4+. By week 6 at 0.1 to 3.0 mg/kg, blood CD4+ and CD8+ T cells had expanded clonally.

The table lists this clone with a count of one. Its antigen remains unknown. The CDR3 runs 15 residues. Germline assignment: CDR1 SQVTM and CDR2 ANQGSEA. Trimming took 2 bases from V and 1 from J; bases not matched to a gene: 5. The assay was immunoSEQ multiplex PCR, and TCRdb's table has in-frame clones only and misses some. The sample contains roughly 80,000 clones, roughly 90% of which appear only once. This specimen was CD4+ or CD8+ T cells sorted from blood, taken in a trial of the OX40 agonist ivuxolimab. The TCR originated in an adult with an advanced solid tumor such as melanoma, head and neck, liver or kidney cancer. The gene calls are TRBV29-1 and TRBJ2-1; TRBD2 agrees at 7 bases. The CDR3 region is CSVEYAGLSYNEQFF. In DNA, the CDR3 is TGCAGCGTTGAATATGCGGGACTATCCTACAATGAGCAGTTCTTC.